Here is one T cell receptor beta chain with its context. Trimming removed 7 bases at V and 8 bases at J, with 20 bases between. Germline lookup yields CDR1 MNHGY and CDR2 SAAAGT. The CDR3 has 14 residues. This record comes from a study of primary melanoma T cells and metastatic recurrence. Here immunoSEQ multiplex PCR was the method, and the copy in TCRdb shows in-frame clones only, minus some. Here the sample spans some 300 clones, 64% being singletons. This chain uses TRBV6-8 with TRBJ1-1; D remains ambiguous. This receptor was obtained from a human donor with melanoma. The sample consisted of melanoma tumor tissue. The CDR3 region has the DNA TGTGCCAGCAATTTCGGCTCGAGGGCAGCCGAAGCTTTCTTT. Its translation is CASNFGSRAAEAFF.